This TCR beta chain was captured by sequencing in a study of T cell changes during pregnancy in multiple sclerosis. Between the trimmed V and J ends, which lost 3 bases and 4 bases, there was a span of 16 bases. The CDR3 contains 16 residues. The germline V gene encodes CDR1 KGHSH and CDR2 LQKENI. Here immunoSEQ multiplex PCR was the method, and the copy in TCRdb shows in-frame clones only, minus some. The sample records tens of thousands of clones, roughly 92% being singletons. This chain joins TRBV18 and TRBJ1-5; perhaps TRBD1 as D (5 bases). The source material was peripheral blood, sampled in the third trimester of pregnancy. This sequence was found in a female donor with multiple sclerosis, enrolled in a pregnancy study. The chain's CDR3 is CASSPLGGAGNQPQHF. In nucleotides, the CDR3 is TGTGCCAGCTCACCTTTGGGGGGAGCGGGGAATCAGCCCCAGCATTTT.